Listed here is a single T cell receptor (beta chain). The CDR3 length is 14 residues. V was cut by 11 bases and J by 5 bases, with 18 bases left in between. CDR1 is ENHRY and CDR2 is SYGVKD in the germline V gene. Profiled with immunoSEQ multiplex PCR; TCRdb holds only in-frame clones, not every one. The sample consists of about 270,000 clones, about 91% of them appearing once. These data come from a study of blood T cell repertoires in COVID-19. The sequence was obtained from a man aged 40-50 years who had been exposed to COVID-19. The J gene is TRBJ1-4, the V gene TRBV10-3, with TRBD1 as a possible D gene (5 bases). The source material was PBMCs or T cells enriched from blood (not recorded which). CDR3 sequence reads: CASLGSGPNEKLFF. DNA for the CDR3: TGTGCCTCCCTGGGGTCAGGGCCGAATGAAAAACTGTTTTTT.